This TCR beta chain was sequenced in a study of CD4+ T cells in melanoma. Whole-study findings and limits: A reported correlation linked neoantigen-specific CD4+ T cells to CD8+, macrophage and B cell function. Neoantigen-specific CD4+ T cells in melanoma reportedly had diverse differentiation states.

Of note for this clone: The target antigen is unknown.

TCRdb's table, derived via immunoSEQ multiplex PCR, lists solely in-frame clones and lacks some. Here the sample spans 13,000 or so clones, less than 85% being singletons. Sequenced material: cells from a culture (not recorded whether cultured in vitro). This sequence originates from a human donor with melanoma.

DNA for the CDR3: TGTGCCAGCAGTTCGGTGGGCTCGAACACTGAAGCTTTCTTT. This translates into CASSSVGSNTEAFF. This chain uses TRBV6-1 with TRBJ1-1; D not certain. Germline lookup yields CDR1 MNHNS and CDR2 SASEGT. The germline V and J ends were trimmed by 5 bases and 1 base, with 11 bases remaining between them. There are 14 residues in the CDR3.